The T cell receptor beta chain under discussion was sequenced for a study of identical twins. Details on this clonotype: Its target is unknown. At one end the junction does not follow the germline gene, possibly because of a read error.

From germline, CDR1 is SSHAT and CDR2 FNYEAQ (reference sequence). The CDR3 loop spans 16 amino acids. TCRdb processed the 5' RACE reads anew with MiXCR; each CDR3 protein has one entry. This sample has about 690,000 distinct CDR3 sequences; approximately 21% occur once, and the top ten carry roughly 4.3%. Study outcomes and limitations: Cord blood beta clonotypes present at high abundance carried fewer insertions; no such pattern appeared in memory repertoires.

The data were also submitted as part of a second study, on T cells expressing NK-cell markers.

Sequencing was performed on PBMCs. The origin of this receptor is a woman between 18 and 29 years old in good health. The V and J genes are TRBV7-7 and TRBJ2-7; maybe TRBD2 (6 bases). CDR3 loop: CASSRGFTGVRNEQYF. The CDR3 nucleotides read TGTGCTAGCAGCCGAGGGTTCACGGGAGTTCGGAACGAGCAGTACTTC. Drawing the rest from reference TRBV7-7 and TRBJ2-7, the complete variable domain is GAGVSQSPRYKVTKRGQDVTLRCDPISSHATLYWYQQALGQGPEFLTYFNYEAQPDKSGLPSDRFSAERPEGSISTLTIQRTEQRDSAMYRCASSRGFTGVRNEQYFGPGTRLTVT.